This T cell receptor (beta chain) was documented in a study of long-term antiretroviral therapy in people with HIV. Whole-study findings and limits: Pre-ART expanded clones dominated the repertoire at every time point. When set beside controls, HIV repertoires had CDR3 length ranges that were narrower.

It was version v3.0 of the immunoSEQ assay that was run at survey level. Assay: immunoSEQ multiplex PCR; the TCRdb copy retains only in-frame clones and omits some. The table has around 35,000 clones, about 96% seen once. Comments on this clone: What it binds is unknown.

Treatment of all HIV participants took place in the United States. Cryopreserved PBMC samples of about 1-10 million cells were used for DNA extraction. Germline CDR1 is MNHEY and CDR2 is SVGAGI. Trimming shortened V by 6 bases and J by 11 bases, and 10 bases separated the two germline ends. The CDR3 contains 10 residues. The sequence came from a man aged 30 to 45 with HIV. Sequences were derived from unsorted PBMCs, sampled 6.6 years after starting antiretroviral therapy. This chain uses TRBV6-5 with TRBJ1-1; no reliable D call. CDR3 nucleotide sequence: TGTGCCAGCAGGCCCGGAGAGGCTTTCTTT. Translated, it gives CASRPGEAFF.